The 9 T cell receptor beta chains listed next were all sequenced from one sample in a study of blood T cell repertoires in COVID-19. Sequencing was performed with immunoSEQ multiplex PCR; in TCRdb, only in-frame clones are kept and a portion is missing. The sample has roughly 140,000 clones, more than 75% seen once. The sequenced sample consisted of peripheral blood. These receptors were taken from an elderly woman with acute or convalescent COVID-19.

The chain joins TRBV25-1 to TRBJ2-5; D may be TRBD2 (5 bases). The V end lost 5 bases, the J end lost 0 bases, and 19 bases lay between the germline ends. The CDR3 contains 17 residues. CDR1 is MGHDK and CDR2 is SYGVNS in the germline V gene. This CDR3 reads CASSPRVGVINQETQYF. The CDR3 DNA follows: TGTGCCAGCAGTCCACGGGTGGGAGTTATTAACCAAGAGACCCAGTACTTC.

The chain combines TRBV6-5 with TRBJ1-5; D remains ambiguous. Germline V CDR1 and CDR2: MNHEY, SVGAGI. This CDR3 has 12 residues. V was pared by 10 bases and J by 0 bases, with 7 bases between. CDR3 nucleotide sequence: TGTGCCATAGCTAATAGCAATCAGCCCCAGCATTTT. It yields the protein CAIANSNQPQHF.

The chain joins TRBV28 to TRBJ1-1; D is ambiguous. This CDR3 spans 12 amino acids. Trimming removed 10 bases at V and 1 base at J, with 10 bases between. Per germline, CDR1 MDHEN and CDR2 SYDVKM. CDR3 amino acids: CATFSGNTEAFF. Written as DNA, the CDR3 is TGTGCCACCTTCTCGGGGAACACTGAAGCTTTCTTT.

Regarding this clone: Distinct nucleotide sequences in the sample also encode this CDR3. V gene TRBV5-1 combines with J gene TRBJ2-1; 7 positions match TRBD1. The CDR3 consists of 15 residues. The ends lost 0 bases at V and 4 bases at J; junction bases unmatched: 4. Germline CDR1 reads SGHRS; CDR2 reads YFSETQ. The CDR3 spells CASSLEGAGYNEQFF. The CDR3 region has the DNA TGCGCCAGCAGCTTGGAGGGGGCCGGTTACAATGAGCAGTTCTTC. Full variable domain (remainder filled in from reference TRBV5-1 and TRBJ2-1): KAGVTQTPRYLIKTRGQQVTLSCSPISGHRSVSWYQQTPGQGLQFLFEYFSETQRNKGNFPGRFSGRQFSNSRSEMNVSTLELGDSALYLCASSLEGAGYNEQFFGPGTRLTVL.

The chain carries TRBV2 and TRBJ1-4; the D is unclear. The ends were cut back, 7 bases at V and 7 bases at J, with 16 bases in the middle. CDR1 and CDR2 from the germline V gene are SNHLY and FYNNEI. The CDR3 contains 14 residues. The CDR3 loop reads CASTPRTTGEKLFF. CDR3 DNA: TGTGCCAGCACTCCCCGGACTACCGGTGAAAAACTGTTTTTT.

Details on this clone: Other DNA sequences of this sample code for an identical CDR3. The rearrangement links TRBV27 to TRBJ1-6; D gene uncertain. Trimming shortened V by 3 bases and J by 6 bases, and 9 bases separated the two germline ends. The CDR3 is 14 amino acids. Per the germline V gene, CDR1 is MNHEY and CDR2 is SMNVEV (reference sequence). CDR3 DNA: TGTGCCAGCAGTTTTACCGGCGGTAATTCACCCCTCCACTTT. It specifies CASSFTGGNSPLHF.

The CDR3 is CAWSRDLTGGLNSPLHF. CDR3 DNA sequence: TGTGCCTGGAGTCGGGATTTGACAGGGGGTTTAAATTCACCCCTCCACTTT. This chain uses TRBV30 with TRBJ1-6, with 9 bases matching TRBD1. The CDR3 totals 17 residues. V lost 2 bases and J lost 7; bases outside the gene matches: 12. Looked up from germline, CDR1 is GTSNPN and CDR2 is SVGIG (reference sequence). Drawing the rest from reference TRBV30 and TRBJ1-6, the complete variable domain is SQTIHQWPATLVQPVGSPLSLECTVEGTSNPNLYWYRQAAGRGLQLLFYSVGIGQISSEVPQNLSASRPQDRQFILSSKKLLLSDSGFYLCAWSRDLTGGLNSPLHFGNGTRLTVT.

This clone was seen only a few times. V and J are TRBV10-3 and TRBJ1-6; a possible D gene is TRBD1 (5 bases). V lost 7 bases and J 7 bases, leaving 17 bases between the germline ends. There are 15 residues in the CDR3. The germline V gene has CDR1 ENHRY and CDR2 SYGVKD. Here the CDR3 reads CAITPSAGLNSPLHF. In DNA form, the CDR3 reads TGTGCCATCACCCCTTCCGCAGGGCTGAATTCACCCCTCCACTTT.

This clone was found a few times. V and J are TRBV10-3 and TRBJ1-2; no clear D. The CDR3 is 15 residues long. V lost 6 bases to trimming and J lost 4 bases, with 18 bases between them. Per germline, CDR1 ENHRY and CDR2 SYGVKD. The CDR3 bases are TGTGCCATCAGCGAGAGTGGCGGGGAGCGCTATGGCTACACCTTC. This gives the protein CAISESGGERYGYTF.